These 18 T cell receptor beta chains were sequenced from one sample in a study of T cell changes during pregnancy in multiple sclerosis. Produced via immunoSEQ multiplex PCR; TCRdb's table is partial and in-frame only. The sample carries under 70,000 clones, around 90% recorded once. The sequenced sample was CD4+ T cells from peripheral blood mononuclear cells, obtained after pregnancy. The receptor source for this set is a female donor with multiple sclerosis, enrolled in a pregnancy study.

The rearrangement uses TRBV5-8 and TRBJ2-1; D gene uncertain. The CDR3 is made up of 15 amino acids. Trimming removed 6 bases at V and 5 bases at J, with 18 bases between. The V gene's germline CDR1 is SGHTS and CDR2 YDEGEE. CDR3: CASTSLRQRDNEQFF. The CDR3, as DNA: TGTGCCAGCACTTCCCTCCGCCAGCGCGACAATGAGCAGTTCTTC.

This clone was counted once. The chain recombines TRBV18 with TRBJ1-4; possible D gene TRBD1, 6 bases. Trimming stripped 5 bases from V and 4 bases from J, with 14 bases between. The CDR3 length is 15 residues. Germline CDR1 reads KGHSH; CDR2 reads LQKENI. CDR3 loop: CASSDTGNNNEKLFF. As DNA, the CDR3 is TGTGCCAGCTCAGACACAGGGAATAATAATGAAAAACTGTTTTTT. The variable domain in full, completed from reference TRBV18 and TRBJ1-4, reads NAGVMQNPRHLVRRRGQEARLRCSPMKGHSHVYWYRQLPEEGLKFMVYLQKENIIDESGMPKERFSAEFPKEGPSILRIQQVVRGDSAAYFCASSDTGNNNEKLFFGSGTQLSVL.

This chain connects TRBV28 to TRBJ2-2, with 8 bases fitting TRBD2. This CDR3 has 14 residues. The V segment lost 5 bases and the J segment 7 bases; nucleotides outside the gene matches: 6. The V gene's germline CDR1 is MDHEN and CDR2 SYDVKM. The CDR3 loop reads CASSRAGVNGELFF. The CDR3 coding sequence is TGTGCCAGCAGTCGAGCGGGAGTCAACGGGGAGCTGTTTTTT.

The chain recombines TRBV6-6 with TRBJ1-6, with 7 bases fitting TRBD1. The CDR3 has 16 residues. The germline V gene has CDR1 MNHNY and CDR2 SVGAGI (reference sequence). V shed 6 bases and J 5 bases; nucleotides not matched to a gene: 10. The CDR3 protein is CASSAPPGTDNSPLHF. The CDR3 region has the DNA TGTGCCAGCAGCGCCCCTCCCGGGACAGATAATTCACCCCTCCACTTT.

The chain employs TRBV5-1 and TRBJ1-2; no definite D call. Germline lookup yields CDR1 SGHRS and CDR2 YFSETQ. The CDR3 totals 14 residues. With 0 bases removed from V and 7 bases from J, the gap between germline ends came to 13 bases. The CDR3 spells CASSLAPPSLGYTF. The CDR3 coding sequence is TGCGCCAGCAGCTTGGCCCCCCCCTCCCTTGGCTACACCTTC.

The V gene is TRBV10-2, the J gene TRBJ2-7; TRBD1 matches at 10 bases. CDR1 is WSHSY and CDR2 is SAAADI in the germline V gene. Unmatched junction bases numbered 8, after V lost 8 bases and J lost 4 bases. This CDR3 spans 14 amino acids. The CDR3 sequence is CASRPPGQGYEQYF. The CDR3 coding sequence is TGCGCCAGCCGCCCACCGGGACAGGGGTACGAGCAGTACTTC.

The chain carries TRBV7-8 and TRBJ2-7; TRBD1 matches at 9 bases. Germline V lookup: CDR1 SGHVS, CDR2 FQNEAQ. This CDR3 comprises 17 residues. V was pared by 7 bases and J by 3 bases, with 16 bases of the junction left unmatched. CDR3 residues: CASMGTGLSDLSYEQYF. The CDR3, as DNA: TGTGCCAGCATGGGGACAGGGCTTTCCGACCTGAGCTACGAGCAGTACTTC.

The chain employs TRBV15 and TRBJ2-7, with 8 bases fitting TRBD1. CDR1 is LNHNV, CDR2 YYDKDF, per germline (reference sequence). Trimming at V came to 0 bases and at J to 5 bases, leaving 6 bases not matched to a gene. The CDR3 consists of 15 residues. This CDR3 reads CATSRDPGQGHEQYF. DNA for the CDR3: TGTGCCACCAGCAGAGATCCAGGACAGGGACACGAGCAGTACTTC. The variable domain in full, with the rest retrieved from reference TRBV15 and TRBJ2-7, is DAMVIQNPRYQVTQFGKPVTLSCSQTLNHNVMYWYQQKSSQAPKLLFHYYDKDFNNEADTPDNFQSRRPNTSFCFLDIRSPGLGDTAMYLCATSRDPGQGHEQYFGPGTRLTVT.

CDR3 residues: CASSLGDRETGELFF. CDR3 nucleotides: TGTGCCAGCAGCTTGGGGGACAGGGAAACCGGGGAGCTGTTTTTT. This sequence joins TRBV7-3 and TRBJ2-2; 9 nucleotides agree with TRBD1. V gave up 3 bases and J gave up 5 bases; unmatched junction bases: 4. CDR1 and CDR2 (germline): SGHTA, FQGTGA. CDR3 size: 15 residues. The full variable domain, in which reference TRBV7-3 and TRBJ2-2 provide the parts outside the CDR3, is GAGVSQTPSNKVTEKGKYVELRCDPISGHTALYWYRQSLGQGPEFLIYFQGTGAADDSGLPNDRFFAVRPEGSVSTLKIQRTERGDSAVYLCASSLGDRETGELFFGEGSRLTVL.

This clone was seen just once. The rearrangement links TRBV7-3 to TRBJ1-5; a weak D match, TRBD1 (5 bases). CDR3 length equals 14 residues. V lost 6 bases, J lost 1 base, and 10 bases lay in between. Germline V CDR1 and CDR2: SGHTA, FQGTGA. Written as DNA, the CDR3 is TGTGCCAGCAGTTCAGGGAGGAGCAATCAGCCCCAGCATTTT. Residues: CASSSGRSNQPQHF. Using reference TRBV7-3 and TRBJ1-5 for the parts outside the CDR3, the full variable domain is GAGVSQTPSNKVTEKGKYVELRCDPISGHTALYWYRQSLGQGPEFLIYFQGTGAADDSGLPNDRFFAVRPEGSVSTLKIQRTERGDSAVYLCASSSGRSNQPQHFGDGTRLSIL.

V and J are TRBV6-1 and TRBJ1-2, with D perhaps TRBD1 (5 bases). V dropped 8 bases and J dropped 8 bases, with 21 bases sitting between them. The germline V gene has CDR1 MNHNS and CDR2 SASEGT. The CDR3 has 14 amino acids. CDR3 loop: CASRIQEGKYGYTF. The CDR3 DNA reads as TGTGCCAGCCGAATACAGGAGGGGAAGTACGGCTACACCTTC.

This chain links TRBV28 with TRBJ2-3, with 8 bases aligning to TRBD2. CDR3 length: 16 amino acids. The V segment lost 3 bases and the J segment 3 bases; nucleotides outside the gene matches: 8. From germline, CDR1 is MDHEN and CDR2 SYDVKM. The DNA of the CDR3 is TGTGCCAGCAGTTTTAGGGGGAGCGGGAGTACAGATACGCAGTATTTT. It translates to CASSFRGSGSTDTQYF.

The chain uses TRBV30 and TRBJ2-3, with D possibly TRBD2 on 5 matching bases. Germline V CDR1 and CDR2: GTSNPN, SVGIG (reference sequence). V lost 5 bases to trimming and J lost 2 bases, with 14 bases between them. The CDR3 is 14 residues long. CDR3 amino acids: CAWAGGSNTDTQYF. The CDR3 nucleotides read TGTGCCTGGGCGGGTGGTAGCAACACAGATACGCAGTATTTT.

This clone was counted once. The chain recombines TRBV10-3 with TRBJ2-7; D is perhaps TRBD1 (5 bases). The CDR3 runs 12 residues. The germline gives CDR1 ENHRY, CDR2 SYGVKD. Trimming removed 8 bases from V and 3 bases from J, with 11 bases in between. In DNA, the CDR3 is TGTGCCATCGGGGCGGATAACTACGAGCAGTACTTC. Protein product: CAIGADNYEQYF.

This clone was observed once. V and J are TRBV18 and TRBJ1-4; tentative D call: TRBD1 (5 bases). This CDR3 has 14 residues. V was shortened by 4 bases and J by 5 bases, with 11 bases between the two germline ends. Germline V lookup: CDR1 KGHSH, CDR2 LQKENI. The CDR3 DNA reads TGTGCCAGCTCACATGACAGATCAAATGAAAAACTGTTTTTT. This codes for CASSHDRSNEKLFF. The whole variable domain, remainder taken from reference TRBV18 and TRBJ1-4, is NAGVMQNPRHLVRRRGQEARLRCSPMKGHSHVYWYRQLPEEGLKFMVYLQKENIIDESGMPKERFSAEFPKEGPSILRIQQVVRGDSAAYFCASSHDRSNEKLFFGSGTQLSVL.

This sequence joins TRBV5-1 and TRBJ2-2, with TRBD1 matching 12 bases. Germline V lookup: CDR1 SGHRS, CDR2 YFSETQ. Trimming took 4 bases from V and 7 from J; bases not matched to a gene: 8. The length of the CDR3 is 16 residues. The CDR3 sequence: CASSPGTGGRGGELFF. In DNA, the CDR3 is TGCGCCAGCAGCCCCGGGACAGGGGGCCGAGGCGGGGAGCTGTTTTTT.

V gene TRBV6-6 combines with J gene TRBJ2-7, with 12 bases aligning to TRBD2. There are 15 residues in the CDR3. The trim removed 1 base at V and 6 bases at J, leaving 4 bases unmatched. CDR1 is MNHNY and CDR2 is SVGAGI in the germline V gene (reference sequence). The CDR3 loop is CASSYLTSGGGEQYF. The CDR3 DNA follows: TGTGCCAGCAGTTACTTGACTAGCGGGGGTGGCGAGCAGTACTTC.

This sequence joins TRBV7-2 and TRBJ1-5; TRBD1 aligns across 7 bases. The germline gives CDR1 SGHTA, CDR2 FQGNSA. The length of the CDR3 is 14 residues. V was clipped by 5 bases and J by 1 base; unmatched bases: 2. In DNA form, the CDR3 reads TGTGCCAGCAGCCTGGGACAGAGCAATCAGCCCCAGCATTTT. This encodes CASSLGQSNQPQHF.